What follows are 19 T cell receptor beta chains derived from one specimen sequenced in a study of blood T cell repertoires in COVID-19. TCRdb keeps only in-frame clones here, not all; method: immunoSEQ multiplex PCR. This table holds about 68,000 clones, around 83% found once. The sequenced sample was peripheral blood. The source is an older man with acute or convalescent COVID-19.

This chain links TRBV7-8 with TRBJ1-2; tentatively, D is TRBD1 (5 bases). The V gene lost 5 bases and the J gene lost 5 bases, with 18 bases spanning the gap. Germline CDR1 is SGHVS and CDR2 is FQNEAQ. The length of the CDR3 is 15 residues. CDR3 in amino acids: CASSPVGGYSYGYTF. The CDR3 bases are TGTGCCAGCAGCCCCGTGGGGGGTTATTCTTATGGCTACACCTTC. The full variable domain, completed using reference TRBV7-8 and TRBJ1-2, is GAGVSQSPRYKVAKRGQDVALRCDPISGHVSLFWYQQALGQGPEFLTYFQNEAQLDKSGLPSDRFFAERPEGSVSTLKIQRTQQEDSAVYLCASSPVGGYSYGYTFGSGTRLTVV.

V gene TRBV5-1 combines with J gene TRBJ1-1, with D hard to call. Trimming took off 4 bases at V and 4 bases at J, with 11 bases between the two ends. This CDR3 has 13 residues. Germline-derived CDR1 and CDR2 are SGHRS and YFSETQ. CDR3 sequence (DNA): TGCGCCAGCAGCCCGTACGGTCCCACTGAAGCTTTCTTT. Protein: CASSPYGPTEAFF.

The V and J genes are TRBV6-1 and TRBJ2-7; 7 bases are shared with TRBD2. This CDR3 comprises 18 residues. Germline V gene sequence: CDR1 MNHNS, CDR2 SASEGT. V lost 2 bases and J lost 1; bases outside the gene matches: 14. The CDR3 sequence: CASSESSLGPSGSYEQYF. The CDR3, as DNA: TGTGCCAGCAGTGAATCATCCCTCGGGCCTAGCGGATCCTACGAGCAGTACTTC.

The CDR3 DNA reads as TGTGCCAGCAGCTCGGGGGGCTCAGATACGCAGTATTTT. It specifies CASSSGGSDTQYF. This chain connects TRBV5-4 to TRBJ2-3, with D tentatively TRBD2 (7 bases). CDR1 is SGHNT, CDR2 YYREEE, per germline (reference sequence). The CDR3 sequence is 13 residues long. The V gene lost 3 bases and the J gene lost 4 bases, with 9 bases spanning the gap.

This clone appeared once. V is TRBV5-6 and J is TRBJ1-2, with D unclear. This CDR3 region has 13 residues. Trimming cost V 4 bases and J 5 bases, with 12 bases left between them. The V gene's germline CDR1 is SGHDT and CDR2 YYEEEE. The CDR3 coding sequence is TGTGCCAGCAGCCCCGGACGGGGATATGGCTACACCTTC. This encodes CASSPGRGYGYTF.

The CDR3 nucleotides read TGTGCCAGTACAGGGGACGAGGGGCCCCTCCACTTT. This sequence encodes CASTGDEGPLHF. V and J are TRBV19 and TRBJ1-6, with D perhaps TRBD1 (6 bases). Trimming left V 7 bases short and J 13 bases short, with 14 bases between. Looked up from germline, CDR1 is LNHDA and CDR2 is SQIVND (reference sequence). The CDR3 is 12 residues long.

This chain joins TRBV29-1 and TRBJ2-5, with TRBD1 matching 7 bases. Trimming cost V 6 bases and J 1 base; bases outside gene matches: 8. CDR3 size: 14 residues. Germline loops: CDR1 SQVTM, CDR2 ANQGSEA. The DNA for the CDR3 is TGCAGCGTCGCTGGGACAGCAATCCAAGAGACCCAGTACTTC. Amino acid sequence: CSVAGTAIQETQYF.

J is TRBJ1-1 and V is TRBV19; no clear D. Germline V CDR1 and CDR2: LNHDA, SQIVND (reference sequence). V was cut by 1 base and J by 3 bases, with 6 bases left in between. This CDR3 spans 13 amino acids. In nucleotides, the CDR3 is TGTGCCAGTAGTATAGTGTACTACACTGAAGCTTTCTTT. It encodes CASSIVYYTEAFF.

The J gene is TRBJ1-2, the V gene TRBV2; TRBD1 matches 9 bases. Germline values: CDR1 SNHLY, CDR2 FYNNEI. This CDR3 comprises 15 residues. The junction had 7 bases not matched to a gene; V was cut back by 4 bases and J by 4 bases. CDR3 DNA sequence: TGTGCCAGCAGTGTGGGGGACAGGGAATTCTATGGCTACACCTTC. Amino acids: CASSVGDREFYGYTF.

J is TRBJ1-2 and V is TRBV4-3; D is perhaps TRBD1 (5 bases). Trimming removed 8 bases at V and 4 bases at J, with 11 bases between. The CDR3 extends over 12 amino acids. Germline lookup yields CDR1 LGHNA and CDR2 YSLEER. The CDR3 reads CASGGGTYGYTF. For the CDR3, the DNA is TGCGCCAGCGGGGGGGGGACCTATGGCTACACCTTC.

The chain links TRBV5-4 to TRBJ1-4, with 8 nucleotides matching TRBD1. The CDR3 runs to 14 residues. Germline CDR1 and CDR2: SGHNT and YYREEE (reference sequence). V shed 4 bases and J 3 bases; nucleotides not matched to a gene: 2. CDR3 protein: CASSRTGSNEKLFF. For the CDR3, the DNA is TGTGCCAGCAGCCGGACAGGGTCTAATGAAAAACTGTTTTTT.

The chain joins TRBV7-2 to TRBJ2-7; perhaps TRBD1 as D (6 bases). This CDR3 contains 16 residues. Between the trimmed V and J ends, which lost 5 bases and 0 bases, there was a span of 17 bases. Germline V lookup: CDR1 SGHTA, CDR2 FQGNSA. The CDR3 loop reads CASSPDKTGLSYEQYF. In DNA form, the CDR3 reads TGTGCCAGCAGCCCCGATAAAACAGGGCTCTCCTACGAGCAGTACTTC.

The gene calls are TRBV27 and TRBJ2-2, with a possible D match to TRBD1 (8 bases). CDR1 is MNHEY and CDR2 is SMNVEV in the germline V gene (reference sequence). Trimming left V 0 bases short and J 3 bases short, with 20 bases between. The length of the CDR3 is 19 residues. This CDR3 reads CASSLSRGRTGRDTGELFF. In DNA form, the CDR3 reads TGTGCCAGCAGTTTATCGCGGGGGAGGACAGGGCGAGACACCGGGGAGCTGTTTTTT.

This chain uses TRBV7-6 with TRBJ1-5; TRBD1 agrees at 9 bases. There are 16 residues in the CDR3. Germline V CDR1 and CDR2: SGHVS, FNYEAQ. V lost 1 base and J lost 6; bases outside the gene matches: 7. For the CDR3, the DNA is TGTGCCAGCAGCTTAGGCCCAGCGGACAGGGGTCAGCCCCAGCATTTT. This sequence encodes CASSLGPADRGQPQHF. Using reference TRBV7-6 and TRBJ1-5 for the parts outside the CDR3, the full variable domain is GAGVSQSPRYKVTKRGQDVALRCDPISGHVSLYWYRQALGQGPEFLTYFNYEAQQDKSGLPNDRFSAERPEGSISTLTIQRTEQRDSAMYRCASSLGPADRGQPQHFGDGTRLSIL.

This clone occurred a few times. This same CDR3 is encoded by further DNA sequences in the sample. The CDR3: CASSPGQSNTEAFF. CDR3 DNA: TGTGCCAGCAGCCCGGGACAGTCGAACACTGAAGCTTTCTTT. The chain links TRBV7-2 to TRBJ1-1; TRBD1 aligns across 7 bases. With V trimmed by 5 bases and J by 1 base, 4 bases remained unmatched. From germline, CDR1 is SGHTA and CDR2 FQGNSA. The CDR3 covers 14 residues.

The rearrangement uses TRBV27 and TRBJ2-5; 11 bases line up with TRBD2. The J segment lost 4 bases and the V segment lost 5 bases, leaving 6 bases of the junction unmatched. The germline CDR1 and CDR2 sequences are MNHEY and SMNVEV (reference sequence). The CDR3 has 15 residues. CDR3 bases: TGTGCCAGCAGTCCGTTAGCGGGGGGGCCAGAGACCCAGTACTTC. Translating gives CASSPLAGGPETQYF.

The CDR3 here is CASSLGIVGDTQYF. As DNA, the CDR3 is TGTGCCAGCAGCCTCGGGATAGTTGGAGATACGCAGTATTTT. The chain recombines TRBV5-4 with TRBJ2-3, with a tentative D call TRBD2 (5 bases). This CDR3 contains 14 residues. CDR1 is SGHNT, CDR2 YYREEE, per germline (reference sequence). V lost 4 bases, J lost 5 bases, and 14 bases lay in between.

Here the CDR3 reads CASSQDMGTGGAGGYTF. The CDR3 DNA is TGCGCCAGCAGCCAAGATATGGGGACAGGGGGCGCCGGAGGCTACACCTTC. J is TRBJ1-2 and V is TRBV4-1, with 12 bases fitting TRBD1. CDR1 and CDR2 (germline): MGHRA, YSYEKL. The CDR3 runs 17 residues. V was pared by 0 bases and J by 8 bases, with 10 bases of the junction left unmatched.

In the case of this clone: Other nucleotide sequences in the sample specify the same CDR3. The J gene is TRBJ1-1, the V gene TRBV27; D ambiguous. Germline lookup yields CDR1 MNHEY and CDR2 SMNVEV (reference sequence). This CDR3 region has 13 residues. Trimming took 2 bases from V and 1 from J, leaving 5 bases between them. The CDR3 region is CASSLRENTEAFF. CDR3 DNA sequence: TGTGCCAGCAGTTTACGAGAGAACACTGAAGCTTTCTTT.